One sample yielded the 14 T cell receptor beta chains listed below, sequenced in a study of blood T cells in healthy people across ages. A sample-barcoded 5' primer and a J-beta primer mix were used in a second PCR of roughly 7 to 11 cycles. Each CDR3 protein is one row after TCRdb ran MiXCR on the 5' RACE reads. The sample holds 1.5 million to 2 million distinct CDR3 sequences, less than 50% seen once. Sample: blood. The receptor set was obtained from a woman in her thirties or forties in good health.

The chain employs TRBV12-3 or TRBV12-4 and TRBJ1-1; D is perhaps TRBD1 (6 bases). Trimming took 9 bases from V and 4 from J, leaving 9 bases between them. The length of the CDR3 is 11 residues. The CDR3 coding sequence is TGTGCCAGTTACAGGGTCACTGAAGCTTTCTTT. This translates into CASYRVTEAFF.

The chain couples TRBV6-5 to TRBJ1-6; D may be TRBD1 (6 bases). The CDR3 consists of 17 residues. The ends were cut back, 2 bases at V and 1 base at J, with 12 bases in the middle. Germline CDR1 reads MNHEY; CDR2 reads SVGAGI. For the CDR3, the DNA is TGTGCCAGCAGTTACGACCGGGGGCAATCCTATAATTCACCCCTCCACTTT. This translates into CASSYDRGQSYNSPLHF.

This clonotype was observed a handful of times. V and J are TRBV4-3 and TRBJ2-5, with D unclear. Per germline, CDR1 LGHNA and CDR2 YSLEER. The CDR3 is 15 residues long. Trimming pared 0 bases from V and 1 base from J, leaving 9 bases between. Written as DNA, the CDR3 is TGCGCCAGCAGCCAAGACCCCCTTACCCAAGAGACCCAGTACTTC. Its protein product is CASSQDPLTQETQYF.

This clonotype has just a few counts. This rearrangement joins TRBV11-2 to TRBJ2-1; 10 bases are shared with TRBD2. V was clipped by 4 bases and J by 3 bases; unmatched bases: 9. The CDR3 is 17 amino acids. CDR1 and CDR2 from the germline V gene are SGHAT and FQNNGV. In DNA form, the CDR3 reads TGTGCCAGCAGCTCCCTTAGCGGGGGGAGTTTCTACAATGAGCAGTTCTTC. Protein: CASSSLSGGSFYNEQFF.

For the CDR3, the DNA is TGTGCCAGCAGCCAAGGCAGGACAAAAGACTACAATGAGCAGTTCTTC. It is translated as CASSQGRTKDYNEQFF. V gene TRBV7-6 combines with J gene TRBJ2-1; TRBD1 might be the D (5 bases). Germline CDR1 and CDR2: SGHVS and FNYEAQ. V was pared by 5 bases and J by 3 bases, with 17 bases between. The CDR3 is 16 residues long.

V usage is TRBV9 and J usage is TRBJ1-2; tentatively, D is TRBD1 (6 bases). The germline V and J ends were trimmed by 2 bases and 6 bases, with 14 bases remaining between them. The CDR3 runs to 14 residues. The germline V gene has CDR1 SGDLS and CDR2 YYNGEE. CDR3 loop: CASSVDRSRDGYTF. The CDR3, as DNA: TGTGCCAGCAGCGTGGACAGATCCCGGGATGGCTACACCTTC.

The rearrangement links TRBV29-1 to TRBJ2-3; TRBD2 matches 13 bases. Germline V gene data show CDR1 as SQVTM and CDR2 as ANQGSEA. The CDR3 spans 16 residues. Losses at the gene ends were 5 bases for V and 5 bases for J; bases not matched to a gene: 10. This CDR3 reads CSVRRLAGGAVDTQYF. The CDR3 DNA reads as TGCAGCGTTCGCAGACTAGCGGGGGGCGCGGTAGATACGCAGTATTTT.

The chain carries TRBV6-5 and TRBJ2-6, with 7 bases fitting TRBD1. The V gene's germline CDR1 is MNHEY and CDR2 SVGAGI. There are 19 residues in the CDR3. The J segment lost 0 bases and the V segment lost 2 bases, leaving 10 bases of the junction unmatched. The CDR3 nucleotides are TGTGCCAGCAGTTACGTATTAAGGGGGCCGGTCTCTGGGGCCAACGTCCTGACTTTC. It codes for CASSYVLRGPVSGANVLTF.

This chain joins TRBV6-2 or TRBV6-3 and TRBJ2-3; no reliable D call. Looked up from germline, CDR1 is MNHEY and CDR2 is SVGEGT. The CDR3 extends over 15 amino acids. V was cut by 2 bases and J by 0 bases, with 9 bases left in between. This CDR3 reads CASSYAKASTDTQYF. CDR3 in DNA: TGTGCCAGCAGTTACGCGAAAGCTAGCACAGATACGCAGTATTTT.

V gene TRBV20-1 combines with J gene TRBJ2-7, with a possible D match to TRBD2 (5 bases). The J call is uncertain, as TRBJ2-5 better fits the DNA end. The CDR3 sequence is 12 residues long. Germline V gene data show CDR1 as DFQATT and CDR2 as SNEGSKA (reference sequence). The CDR3 nucleotides read TGCAGTGCTCGGGGAGATCTGGAGACCCAGTACTTC. Amino acids: CSARGDLETQYF.

This chain connects TRBV10-3 to TRBJ2-1, with 10 positions matching TRBD2. The V gene's germline CDR1 is ENHRY and CDR2 SYGVKD. The CDR3 is 15 residues long. After removal of 6 bases from V and 2 bases from J, the junction contained 4 bases not matched to a gene. CDR3 in amino acids: CAIRGSGGPYNEQFF. CDR3 sequence (DNA): TGTGCCATCAGAGGTAGCGGGGGGCCCTACAATGAGCAGTTCTTC.

In DNA form, the CDR3 reads TGCGCCAGCAGTCTAGACGTGACAGAGCAGTACTTC. Amino acids: CASSLDVTEQYF. This sequence joins TRBV5-1 and TRBJ2-7; the D is unclear. Germline-derived CDR1 and CDR2 are SGHRS and YFSETQ. This CDR3 has 12 amino acids. Trimming shortened V by 5 bases and J by 7 bases, and 13 bases separated the two germline ends.

The gene calls are TRBV28 and TRBJ2-1; 8 bases line up with TRBD2. The J segment lost 3 bases and the V segment lost 7 bases, leaving 5 bases of the junction unmatched. Germline V gene sequence: CDR1 MDHEN, CDR2 SYDVKM. The CDR3 loop spans 14 amino acids. Here the CDR3 DNA reads TGTGCCAGCATCCAGGGACTAGTCTACAATGAGCAGTTCTTC. Its translation: CASIQGLVYNEQFF.

The rearrangement links TRBV12-3 or TRBV12-4 to TRBJ2-3, with D maybe TRBD2 (6 bases). This CDR3 has 16 residues. Trimming removed 7 bases from V and 4 bases from J, with 21 bases in between. The CDR3 nucleotides are TGTGCCAGCACCTCCGGGGGAAGGGTCTACCCAGATACGCAGTATTTT. This gives the protein CASTSGGRVYPDTQYF.